Sequencing of this TCR beta chain was carried out in a study of blood T cell repertoires in COVID-19. On the study more broadly: Acute-phase and convalescent COVID-19 samples originated in the United States, Italy and Spain. Sources were T cells, B-cell-depleted T cells, or PBMCs; the material itself was cDNA or gDNA.

The CDR3 is made up of 16 amino acids. Original processing notes: Estimates of nucleated cell counts were drawn from the amplification of reference gene primers. Clones were sequenced by immunoSEQ multiplex PCR, and TCRdb holds only the in-frame ones, with some missing. V, J and clone size derive from that table, while D and trimming were established from the DNA sequence. The sample has approximately 500,000 clones, 70% to 90% seen once. The Seattle site enrolled patients during active infection and followed them longitudinally. The source material was peripheral blood. J is TRBJ1-5 and V is TRBV21-1; the table's D call, TRBD1, has no DNA check behind it. TRBV21-1 is tagged as a pseudogene. This receptor was identified in a woman in her forties or fifties with COVID-19, enrolled during active disease. The CDR3 DNA reads as TGTGCCAGCAGCAAAAGGGGGCAGGGTTCGTATCAGCCCCAGCATTTT. Translated, it gives CASSKRGQGSYQPQHF.